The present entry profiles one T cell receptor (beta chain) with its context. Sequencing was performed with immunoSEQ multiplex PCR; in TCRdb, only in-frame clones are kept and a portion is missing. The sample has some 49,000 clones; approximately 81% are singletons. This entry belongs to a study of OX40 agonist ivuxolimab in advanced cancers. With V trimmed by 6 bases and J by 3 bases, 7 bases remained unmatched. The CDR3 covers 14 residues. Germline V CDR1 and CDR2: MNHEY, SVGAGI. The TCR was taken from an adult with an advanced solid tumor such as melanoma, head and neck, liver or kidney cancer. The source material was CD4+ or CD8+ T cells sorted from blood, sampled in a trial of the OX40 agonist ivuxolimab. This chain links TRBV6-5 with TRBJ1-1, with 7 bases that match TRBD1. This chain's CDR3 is CASRPDRVDTEAFF. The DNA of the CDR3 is TGTGCCAGCAGGCCCGACAGGGTGGACACTGAAGCTTTCTTT.